In this sample, the clone carrying this T cell receptor (beta chain) turned up a few times. Its antigen remains unknown. This sample was taken from a study of liver allograft versus peripheral blood T cells. Study details: Transplanted livers held T cell receptor repertoires, and these were compared with repertoires in recipients' peripheral blood.

The CDR3 runs 16 residues. V was trimmed by 6 bases and J by 2 bases, leaving 17 bases between them. The study, taken as a whole, reports: Peripheral blood repertoires reportedly differed from the T cell receptor repertoires found inside liver allografts.

Each CDR3 protein is one row after TCRdb ran MiXCR on the reads. The sample yields around 10,000 distinct CDR3 sequences, over 15% seen once. This chain joins TRBV12-3 or TRBV12-4 and TRBJ1-5; D unclear. The source of this sequence is a human patient who had a liver transplant. The T cells may come from the graft donor. The CDR3, as DNA: TGTGCCAGCAGCAAAAGAGAGGGTTTCGGCAATCAGCCCCAGCATTTT. Translated, it gives CASSKREGFGNQPQHF.